The present entry profiles one TCR beta chain with its context. The antigen is undetermined. This sample was taken from a study of T cell responses to AZD1222 COVID-19 vaccine. Study outcomes and limitations: All repertoire sampling was performed exclusively after the peak T cell response.

TCRdb's copy holds only in-frame clones and misses some; the assay was immunoSEQ multiplex PCR. The profile shows around 140,000 clones, roughly 92% of them singletons. The sequenced sample was peripheral blood, obtained 28 days after the second AZD1222 dose. The sequence came from an adult who received the AZD1222 COVID-19 vaccine.

The CDR3 DNA sequence: TGTGCCAGTAGGAACAGGGGGCCGCGACCTGAAGCTTTCTTT. Its translation: CASRNRGPRPEAFF. The V and J genes are TRBV28 and TRBJ1-1; 9 nucleotides agree with TRBD1. CDR1 and CDR2 from the germline V gene are MDHEN and SYDVKM. The CDR3 is 14 amino acids. Trimming took 9 bases from V and 6 from J; bases not matched to a gene: 11.